This record looks at one T cell receptor (beta chain) sequence and its context. Its antigen is currently unknown. The germline gives CDR1 LNHNV, CDR2 YYDKDF (reference sequence). The trim removed 0 bases at V and 8 bases at J, leaving 7 bases unmatched. The length of the CDR3 is 15 residues. Clones were sequenced by immunoSEQ multiplex PCR, and TCRdb holds only the in-frame ones, with some missing. The repertoire consists of 51,000 or so clones, with roughly 78% occurring once and the leading ten covering 1.5% to 2%. The sample is drawn from a study of OX40 agonist ivuxolimab in advanced cancers. Study context: Eligibility rules accepted prior anti-PD-1, anti-PD-L1 or anti-CTLA-4 therapy, and around 43% had some. Regarding the study as a whole: Which antigen the expanded peripheral T cells recognized is unknown. A proportion of nonresponders additionally exhibited low normalized T-cell clonal expansion. Both blood CD4+ and CD8+ T cells showed clonal growth by week 6 at 0.1 to 3.0 mg/kg.

The sequenced sample was CD4+ or CD8+ T cells sorted from blood, obtained in a trial of the OX40 agonist ivuxolimab. The receptor was isolated from an adult with an advanced solid tumor such as melanoma, head and neck, liver or kidney cancer. V gene TRBV15 combines with J gene TRBJ1-5, with 7 nucleotides matching TRBD1. DNA for the CDR3: TGTGCCACCAGCAGAGATGACAGGGAAGGTAAGCCCCAGCATTTT. Its translation: CATSRDDREGKPQHF.